Presented here are 17 T cell receptor beta chains from one specimen sequenced in a study of T cells in Graves' hyperthyroidism and ophthalmopathy. The TCR beta CDR3 regions underwent amplification using RNA transcripts as the source. HTBI primers were used for first-round RT-PCR of the TCR CDR3. MiXCR, run by TCRdb on the multiplex PCR reads, gives a single entry per CDR3 protein. Among approximately 430,000 distinct CDR3 sequences listed, roughly 15% were seen once. Sequenced material: blood. All receptors derive from a man aged 18-30 years with Graves' ophthalmopathy.

This clonotype was picked up a small number of times. V is TRBV27 and J is TRBJ2-2, with D unresolved. The CDR3 length is 12 residues. Germline V CDR1 and CDR2: MNHEY, SMNVEV (reference sequence). Between the trimmed V and J ends, which lost 8 bases and 7 bases, there was a span of 11 bases. CDR3 sequence (DNA): TGTGCCAGCCATGAGAAGGTCGGGGAGCTGTTTTTT. It is translated as CASHEKVGELFF.

This clonotype was seen repeatedly, ten times or more. The chain couples TRBV5-1 to TRBJ1-1; 8 nucleotides align to TRBD1. CDR1 is SGHRS, CDR2 YFSETQ, per germline. This CDR3 spans 15 amino acids. V gave up 2 bases and J gave up 6 bases; unmatched junction bases: 9. The CDR3 nucleotides read TGCGCCAGCAGCTTCGGACAGGGTATGTACGCTGAAGCTTTCTTT. Encoded protein: CASSFGQGMYAEAFF.

Turning to this clonotype: Just one base apart from a much larger clone, this may be a read error. The J gene is TRBJ2-1, the V gene TRBV6-1; D possibly matches TRBD1 or TRBD2 (5 bases each). V was trimmed by 4 bases and J by 10 bases, leaving 20 bases between them. Germline-derived CDR1 and CDR2 are MNHNS and SASEGT. This CDR3 contains 15 residues. The CDR3 nucleotides are TGTGCCAGCAGTGCATTTCCGGGACCCCGGTGGGAGCAGTTCTTC. This codes for CASSAFPGPRWEQFF.

This clonotype appeared many times. V usage is TRBV5-4 and J usage is TRBJ2-3; 12 bases fit TRBD1. The V and J ends lost 3 bases and 0 bases, in that order; junction bases with no gene match: 5. The CDR3 contains 17 residues. The V gene's germline CDR1 is SGHNT and CDR2 YYREEE (reference sequence). CDR3 DNA sequence: TGTGCCAGCAGCTCCGGGACAGGGGGCGGGAGCACAGATACGCAGTATTTT. Residues: CASSSGTGGGSTDTQYF.

This clonotype was picked up many times. DNA for the CDR3: TGTGCCAGTAGACGGAAGGGACTCCCCTGGGAGACCCAGTACTTC. Amino acid sequence: CASRRKGLPWETQYF. The J gene is TRBJ2-5, the V gene TRBV19, with D maybe TRBD2 (6 bases). The CDR3 totals 15 residues. V shed 6 bases and J shed 5 bases, with 19 bases lying between them. The germline V gene encodes CDR1 LNHDA and CDR2 SQIVND (reference sequence).

Many counts were recorded for this clonotype. The V gene is TRBV20-1, the J gene TRBJ1-4; D call uncertain. V dropped 1 base and J dropped 7 bases, with 16 bases sitting between them. Germline CDR1 reads DFQATT; CDR2 reads SNEGSKA (reference sequence). The CDR3 contains 15 residues. Written as DNA, the CDR3 is TGCAGTGCTAGAGGAGCCAGTGGAGAAGGTGAAAAACTGTTTTTT. Protein sequence: CSARGASGEGEKLFF.

V and J are TRBV5-8 and TRBJ2-2, with D perhaps matching TRBD1 (5 bases). The CDR3 extends over 13 amino acids. V was trimmed by 7 bases and J by 6 bases, leaving 13 bases between them. Germline lookup yields CDR1 SGHTS and CDR2 YDEGEE. CDR3 amino acids: CASGKLGPGELFF. CDR3 DNA: TGTGCCAGCGGGAAATTGGGGCCCGGGGAGCTGTTTTTT.

V is TRBV13 and J is TRBJ2-2; maybe TRBD2 (6 bases). The CDR3 is made up of 16 amino acids. CDR1 PRHDT and CDR2 FYEKMQ come from the germline V gene (reference sequence). V gave up 4 bases and J gave up 8 bases, with 20 bases separating them. The CDR3 sequence is CASSYAGTSTSGELFF. The CDR3 DNA is TGTGCCAGCAGCTACGCCGGGACTTCGACGTCGGGGGAGCTGTTTTTT.

The V gene is TRBV19, the J gene TRBJ2-1, with D possibly being TRBD1 or TRBD2 (5 bases each). The V gene lost 9 bases and the J gene lost 4 bases, with 13 bases spanning the gap. Germline V gives CDR1 LNHDA, CDR2 SQIVND (reference sequence). This CDR3 is 13 amino acids long. The CDR3 DNA follows: TGTGCCAGCCGCCGGGACCAATACAATGAGCAGTTCTTC. Its protein product is CASRRDQYNEQFF.

This clonotype was detected once. The V gene is TRBV14, the J gene TRBJ1-2; 7 bases line up with TRBD1. The V segment lost 1 base and the J segment 7 bases; nucleotides outside the gene matches: 9. There are 15 residues in the CDR3. The germline CDR1 and CDR2 sequences are SGHDN and FVKESK. The CDR3: CASSQAVLGGGGYTF. In DNA, the CDR3 is TGTGCCAGCAGCCAAGCTGTATTAGGGGGCGGTGGCTACACCTTC.

This clonotype appeared many times. The gene calls are TRBV7-9 and TRBJ1-6, with 7 bases that match TRBD1. Germline-derived CDR1 and CDR2 are SEHNR and FQNEAQ (reference sequence). The CDR3 spans 15 residues. V shed 0 bases, J shed 5 bases, and the junction held 1 base outside the gene matches. The CDR3 bases are TGTGCCAGCAGCTTAGCGCAGGGGGATAATTCACCCCTCCACTTT. Translating it yields CASSLAQGDNSPLHF.

The chain has TRBV20-1 and TRBJ2-7; D possibly corresponds to TRBD2 (5 bases). This CDR3 comprises 14 residues. V was trimmed by 1 base and J by 2 bases, leaving 12 bases between them. Germline CDR1 is DFQATT and CDR2 is SNEGSKA (reference sequence). CDR3 coding DNA: TGCAGTGCTAGAGTGGCCGGACTCACCTACGAGCAGTACTTC. Protein sequence: CSARVAGLTYEQYF.

V and J are TRBV9 and TRBJ2-5; 9 positions match TRBD2. Unmatched junction bases numbered 7, after V lost 0 bases and J lost 4 bases. CDR1 and CDR2 (germline): SGDLS, YYNGEE. The CDR3 spans 16 residues. The CDR3 here is CASSVGGREGGETQYF. Here the CDR3 DNA reads TGTGCCAGCAGCGTAGGCGGGAGGGAAGGAGGAGAGACCCAGTACTTC. Full variable domain (remainder filled in from reference TRBV9 and TRBJ2-5): DSGVTQTPKHLITATGQRVTLRCSPRSGDLSVYWYQQSLDQGLQFLIQYYNGEERAKGNILERFSAQQFPDLHSELNLSSLELGDSALYFCASSVGGREGGETQYFGPGTRLLVL.

Notes on this clonotype: A much larger clone is a single base away; this may be a read error. This rearrangement joins TRBV7-3 to TRBJ2-2; D is possibly TRBD1 or TRBD2 (5 bases each). The germline gives CDR1 SGHTA, CDR2 FQGTGA. The ends were cut back, 4 bases at V and 9 bases at J, with 12 bases in the middle. The CDR3 totals 13 residues. CDR3 sequence (DNA): TGTGCCAGCAGCTGGGACGTTACCAGGGAGCTGTTTTTT. The encoded protein is CASSWDVTRELFF.

This clonotype was seen ten or more times. The chain recombines TRBV12-3 or TRBV12-4 with TRBJ1-5; D is undetermined. The germline V and J ends were trimmed by 6 bases and 0 bases, with 12 bases remaining between them. There are 15 residues in the CDR3. The chain's CDR3 is CASSLALRSNQPQHF. The CDR3 DNA is TGTGCCAGCAGCTTGGCCCTACGTAGCAATCAGCCCCAGCATTTT.

This clonotype was observed at least ten times. This chain uses TRBV7-9 with TRBJ2-5; D could derive from TRBD1 or TRBD2 (6 bases each). The length of the CDR3 is 14 residues. Germline CDR1 and CDR2: SEHNR and FQNEAQ (reference sequence). V shed 11 bases and J shed 4 bases, with 20 bases lying between them. CDR3 sequence: CAGRKAGGGETQYF. CDR3 bases: TGTGCCGGACGCAAGGCCGGGGGCGGAGAGACCCAGTACTTC.

This clonotype was counted at least ten times. The V and J genes are TRBV2 and TRBJ2-2; a possible D gene is TRBD1 (6 bases). Germline V lookup: CDR1 SNHLY, CDR2 FYNNEI. The CDR3 extends over 14 amino acids. The V end lost 7 bases, the J end lost 2 bases, and 11 bases lay between the germline ends. The CDR3 here is CASIGQTNTGELFF. Here the CDR3 DNA reads TGTGCCAGCATTGGACAGACTAACACCGGGGAGCTGTTTTTT.